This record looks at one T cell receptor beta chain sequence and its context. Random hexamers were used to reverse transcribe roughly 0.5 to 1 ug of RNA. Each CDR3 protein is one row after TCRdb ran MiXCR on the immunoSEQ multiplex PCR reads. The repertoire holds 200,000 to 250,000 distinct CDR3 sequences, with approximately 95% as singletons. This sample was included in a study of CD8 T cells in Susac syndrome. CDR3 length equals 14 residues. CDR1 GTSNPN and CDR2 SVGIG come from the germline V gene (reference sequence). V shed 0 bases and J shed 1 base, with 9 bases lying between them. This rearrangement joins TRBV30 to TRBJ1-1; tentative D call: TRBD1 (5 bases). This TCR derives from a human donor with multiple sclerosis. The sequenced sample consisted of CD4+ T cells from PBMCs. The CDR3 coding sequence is TGTGCCTGGAGTGTTGGGGACTGGAACACTGAAGCTTTCTTT. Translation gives CAWSVGDWNTEAFF. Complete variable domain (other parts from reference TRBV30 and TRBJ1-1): SQTIHQWPATLVQPVGSPLSLECTVEGTSNPNLYWYRQAAGRGLQLLFYSVGIGQISSEVPQNLSASRPQDRQFILSSKKLLLSDSGFYLCAWSVGDWNTEAFFGQGTRLTVV.